Described below is a single T cell receptor (beta chain) sequence and its context. This clonotype was seen many times. No antigen is known for it. The input lacks base qualities; no much larger clone sits a single base away. This record comes from a study of T cells in Graves' hyperthyroidism and ophthalmopathy (dated by TCRdb to between 2019 and 2020). As for the study more broadly: Peripheral blood was collected at initial diagnosis, before any treatment. A discovery cohort of fewer than 110 patients, about 44 with Graves' ophthalmopathy and over 55 with stable Graves' hyperthyroidism, was used to find distinguishing TCR V-J signatures. An independent validation cohort of fewer than 20 hyperthyroidism patients and about 15 patients who later progressed to ophthalmopathy tested prospective prediction of ophthalmopathy. For training and testing, the 100 or so patients in the discovery cohort were randomly divided in a 7:3 ratio. The study also compared thyroid tissue and blood T-cell repertoires from more than 5 Graves' hyperthyroidism patients. Following sampling, methimazole starting at 30 mg daily was given to hyperthyroidism patients, and high-dose intravenous methylprednisolone was given to ophthalmopathy patients. The paper reports TCR Vbeta CDR3 sequencing of approximately 130 peripheral blood samples: around 45 ophthalmopathy, roughly 80 hyperthyroidism and around 17 progressor patients.

Stable Graves' hyperthyroidism was defined as no progression to ophthalmopathy during 18 months of follow-up. Hyperthyroidism patients were aged 18 to 65 years and newly diagnosed, with disease duration of less than 2 months. The study excluded patients with uncontrolled infections, other autoimmune diseases, pregnancy or lactation. Diagnoses relied on clinical symptoms, serum thyroxine and TRAb, thyroid ultrasound and orbital computed tomography. PBMCs were separated from under 12 ml of fresh peripheral blood using Ficoll-Paque density gradient centrifugation. Trizol reagent was used to extract total RNA, and RNA quality was then checked on an Agilent 2100 Bioanalyzer. The CDR3 starts with the cysteine, ends with the phenylalanine, and has 12 residues. This entry keeps only the CDR3 DNA: 36 bases, framed from base 1. Based on the germline V gene, the CDR1 and CDR2 sequences are SNHLY and FYNNEI. V is reduced by 8 bases and J by 1 base, leaving a spacing of 5 bases between them.

Amplification of TCR beta CDR3 regions was carried out from RNA transcripts. The TCR CDR3 was subjected to a first round of RT-PCR using the HTBI primer set and the Qiagen OneStep RT-PCR kit. Libraries were constructed in a second round of multiplex PCR, after which size selection and purification were performed. The libraries were sequenced on an Illumina HiSeq2000 using paired-end 100 bp reads. The authors' analysis ran thus. SOAPnuke was used to process the raw data, removing reads that contained adapters or uncalled bases, had a mean Phred below 15, or lacked an exact match to the constant primer or identifier. COPE v1.2.5 was used to merge the high-quality paired reads, and each unique nucleotide sequence was defined as a clonotype. MiTCR v1.1 was used to align clonotypes to the IMGT TRBV, TRBD and TRBJ reference segments. Analysis was restricted to V-J combinations with a frequency above 0.0001, which covered roughly 99% of repertoires. The TCS score was defined as F50 (clonal expansion) divided by E x V (chaos), with BLOSUM62-based TCRdist calculated between CDR3 peptides within each V-J. Welch's t-statistics and random forest reduced approximately 520 V-J features to about 12, which were used in a naive Bayes classifier (R e1071). TCRdb reran the public reads through fastp at Q25 and MiXCR, keeping productive beta chains. CDR3 protein duplicates are merged, each entry listing the most common genes and DNA. TCRdb, not the original authors, processed these V and J calls. This sample lists under 450,000 distinct CDR3 sequences; 15% to 19% were detected once. Approximately 8% of the sample lies in the top ten.

The investigation overall reported the following: In validation, the model predicted progression to ophthalmopathy with over 65% sensitivity and about 72% specificity, a median of around 6.6 months before onset. Sample size was not statistically predetermined, and blinding of investigators to group allocation was not performed. Blood samples also contained most of the expanded thyroid clonotypes (frequency above 0.001), which suggests that blood repertoires may reflect thyroid immune responses. Ophthalmopathy was separated from stable hyperthyroidism by a 13 V-J signature model, with around 88% sensitivity and about 81% specificity obtained in cross-validation and 80%/75% obtained in testing.

The source is a woman aged 18-35 years with Graves' hyperthyroidism. Material for sequencing was blood. The chain is encoded by TRBV2 joined to TRBJ2-2, with the D gene uncertain. The nucleotide sequence is TGTGCCAGCCGTCAGAACACCGGGGAGCTGTTTTTT. This sequence encodes CASRQNTGELFF.